Sequencing of this TCR beta chain was carried out in a study of PD-L1 blockade in urothelial cancer. For the study at large: As for prior chemotherapy regimens, patients had received 0 to 3.

Sequencing used immunoSEQ multiplex PCR; TCRdb keeps in-frame clones, though not all of them. The repertoire holds tens of thousands of clones, around nine tenths seen once, with 2.4% in the top ten. The CDR3 has 14 residues. Germline CDR1 and CDR2: LNHDA and SQIVND (reference sequence). After removal of 6 bases from V and 1 base from J, the junction contained 5 bases not matched to a gene. The time point denotes: peripheral blood 6 weeks after treatment start. The source is a man in his sixties with urothelial cancer. This chain uses TRBV19 with TRBJ1-1; TRBD1 aligns across 7 bases. This material consisted of PBMCs, taken around atezolizumab (anti-PD-L1) treatment. The DNA of the CDR3 is TGTGCCAGTAGACTACAGGGGCAGAACACTGAAGCTTTCTTT. Translated, it gives CASRLQGQNTEAFF.